Below, 8 T cell receptor beta chains from the same sample are listed, as sequenced in a study of shared T cell receptors in the human thymus. Clones were sequenced by immunoSEQ multiplex PCR, and TCRdb holds only the in-frame ones, with some missing. This table has 630,000 or so clones, over 75% appearing once. The sample was also linked to a second study, of human thymus T cells.

Sequencing used thymocytes. All receptors come from a boy younger than two with a congenital heart defect.

In DNA form, the CDR3 reads TGTGCCAGCTCGCCGACCAGGGGTGAGCAGTTCTTC. This codes for CASSPTRGEQFF. The chain joins TRBV18 to TRBJ2-1; D might be TRBD1 (6 bases). The CDR3 loop spans 12 amino acids. With 6 bases removed from V and 9 bases from J, the gap between germline ends came to 12 bases. Per germline, CDR1 KGHSH and CDR2 LQKENI.

The chain links TRBV18 to TRBJ2-5; a weak D match, TRBD2 (6 bases). Germline V CDR1 and CDR2: KGHSH, LQKENI. V dropped 0 bases and J dropped 5 bases, with 10 bases sitting between them. The CDR3 sequence is 14 residues long. The CDR3 here is CASSPPLGGETQYF. In nucleotides, the CDR3 is TGTGCCAGCTCACCACCGTTGGGGGGTGAGACCCAGTACTTC.

The rearrangement joins TRBV5-1 to TRBJ2-7; a weak D match, TRBD2 (5 bases). CDR1 is SGHRS and CDR2 is YFSETQ in the germline V gene. Between the trimmed V and J ends, which lost 4 bases and 5 bases, there was a span of 22 bases. The CDR3 sequence is 16 residues long. CDR3 amino acids: CASSPGRERCFHEQYF. DNA for the CDR3: TGCGCCAGCAGCCCGGGGAGAGAGAGATGCTTCCACGAGCAGTACTTC.

V is TRBV28 and J is TRBJ2-1, with D unresolved. Germline V gene lookup returns CDR1 MDHEN and CDR2 SYDVKM. With 3 bases removed from V and 4 bases from J, the gap between germline ends came to 10 bases. The CDR3 length is 14 residues. The CDR3, as DNA: TGTGCCAGCAGTTTTAATTATCCGTACAATGAGCAGTTCTTC. Its protein is CASSFNYPYNEQFF.

This sequence joins TRBV4-3 and TRBJ2-3; no clear D gene. Germline assignment: CDR1 LGHNA and CDR2 YSLEER. V gave up 0 bases and J gave up 5 bases, with 6 bases separating them. This CDR3 is 13 amino acids long. CDR3 DNA sequence: TGCGCCAGCAGCCAAGAGCTAGGAGATACGCAGTATTTT. Protein product: CASSQELGDTQYF.

The chain employs TRBV19 and TRBJ2-1; TRBD2 is a possible D gene (6 bases). This CDR3 contains 15 residues. The V end lost 2 bases, the J end lost 3 bases, and 11 bases lay between the germline ends. The germline V gene has CDR1 LNHDA and CDR2 SQIVND (reference sequence). The DNA of the CDR3 is TGTGCCAGTAGTATAATCCGGACTAACTACAATGAGCAGTTCTTC. It yields the protein CASSIIRTNYNEQFF.

CDR3 nucleotide sequence: TGTGCCAGCAGCTTCAAGACAGGGGAGTTACAGCCCCAGCATTTT. It specifies CASSFKTGELQPQHF. The gene calls are TRBV7-2 and TRBJ1-5, with 8 bases that match TRBD1. Germline CDR1 is SGHTA and CDR2 is FQGNSA. Trimming at V came to 3 bases and at J to 7 bases, leaving 8 bases not matched to a gene. The CDR3 is made up of 15 amino acids.

V gene TRBV29-1 combines with J gene TRBJ1-1; a weak D match, TRBD1 (6 bases). Trimming cost V 4 bases and J 4 bases, with 10 bases left between them. The CDR3 runs 12 residues. CDR1 is SQVTM and CDR2 is ANQGSEA in the germline V gene. The DNA of the CDR3 is TGCAGCGTTGTTCTGGACAGCACTGAAGCTTTCTTT. Its translation: CSVVLDSTEAFF.